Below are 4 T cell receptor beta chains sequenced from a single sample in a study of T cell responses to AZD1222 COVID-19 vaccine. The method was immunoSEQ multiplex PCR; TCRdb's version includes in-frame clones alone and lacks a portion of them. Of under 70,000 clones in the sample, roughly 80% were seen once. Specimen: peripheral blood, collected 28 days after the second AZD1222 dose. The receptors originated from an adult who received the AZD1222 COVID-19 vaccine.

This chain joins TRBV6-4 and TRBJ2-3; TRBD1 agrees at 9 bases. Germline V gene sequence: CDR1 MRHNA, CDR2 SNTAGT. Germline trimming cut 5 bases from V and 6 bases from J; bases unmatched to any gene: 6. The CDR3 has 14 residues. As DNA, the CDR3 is TGTGCCAGCAGTACGGACAGGGGTTCCGATACGCAGTATTTT. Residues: CASSTDRGSDTQYF.

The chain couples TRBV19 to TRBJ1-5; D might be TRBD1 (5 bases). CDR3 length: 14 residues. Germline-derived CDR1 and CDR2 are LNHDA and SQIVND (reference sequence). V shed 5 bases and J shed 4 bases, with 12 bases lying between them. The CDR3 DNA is TGTGCCAGTAGTGTATCCCAGGGAAATCAGCCCCAGCATTTT. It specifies CASSVSQGNQPQHF.

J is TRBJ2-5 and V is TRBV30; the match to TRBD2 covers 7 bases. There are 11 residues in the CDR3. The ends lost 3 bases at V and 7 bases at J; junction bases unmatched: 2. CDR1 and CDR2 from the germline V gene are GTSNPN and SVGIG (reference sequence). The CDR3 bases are TGTGCCTGGAGGGGGGGGAGGACCCAGTACTTC. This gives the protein CAWRGGRTQYF.

CDR3 nucleotide sequence: TGTGCCAGCAGCCTAACTCAGGGTGTCGATGGCTACACCTTC. Residues: CASSLTQGVDGYTF. The chain carries TRBV16 and TRBJ1-2; D possibly corresponds to TRBD1 (5 bases). The CDR3 sequence is 14 residues long. Germline values: CDR1 KGHSY, CDR2 FQNENV. V dropped 4 bases and J dropped 6 bases, with 15 bases sitting between them.